The rows below give T cell receptor beta chains drawn from one sample of a study of identical twins. One entry per CDR3 protein, called by TCRdb with MiXCR from the 5' RACE reads. The data hold about 730,000 distinct CDR3 sequences, with about 20% observed a single time. These data were likewise used in another study, on T cells expressing NK-cell markers.

Sequenced sample: PBMCs. The receptor source for this set is a woman between 18 and 30 years old in good health. Both conserved end residues are part of each CDR3. Each record gives: J gene, V gene, D gene, clone size, CDR3 DNA, CDR3 protein. A D gene is named only where the DNA matches it firmly. Clone size, where shown, is once, few, many, or a class for clones that have expanded.

j_call: TRBJ2-1
v_call: TRBV7-2
d_call: .
clone_size: few
cdr3_nt: TGTGCCAGCAGCTTCAGGGGTAACGCCTACAATGAGCAGTTCTTC
cdr3_aa: CASSFRGNAYNEQFF

j_call: TRBJ2-2
v_call: TRBV10-3
d_call: .
clone_size: .
cdr3_nt: TGTGCCATCAGTGGCCAGAACACCGGGGAGCTGTTTTTT
cdr3_aa: CAISGQNTGELFF

j_call: TRBJ2-1
v_call: TRBV20-1
d_call: .
clone_size: .
cdr3_nt: TGCAGTGCTGAGGGTAGGGGCGGGTACTACAATGAGCAGTTCTTC
cdr3_aa: CSAEGRGGYYNEQFF

j_call: TRBJ2-1
v_call: TRBV20-1
d_call: .
clone_size: many
cdr3_nt: TGCAGTGCTTCTGCTACGCTACAGCGGACTGAGCAGTTCTTC
cdr3_aa: CSASATLQRTEQFF

j_call: TRBJ1-1
v_call: TRBV20-1
d_call: .
clone_size: .
cdr3_nt: TGCAGTGCTAGAGAGGAGGTCACTGAAGCTTTCTTT
cdr3_aa: CSAREEVTEAFF

j_call: TRBJ2-1
v_call: TRBV4-3
d_call: .
clone_size: few
cdr3_nt: TGCGCCAGCAGCCCCCAGATGGGGCACAATGAGCAGTTCTTC
cdr3_aa: CASSPQMGHNEQFF

j_call: TRBJ2-5
v_call: TRBV7-2
d_call: TRBD2
clone_size: few
cdr3_nt: TGTGCCAGCAGCGAAGGACTAGCGCTAATCTATAAGACCCAGTACTTC
cdr3_aa: CASSEGLALIYKTQYF

j_call: TRBJ2-3
v_call: TRBV7-9
d_call: TRBD2
clone_size: few
cdr3_nt: TGTGCCAGCAGCTTGTTAGCGGGACACACAGATACGCAGTATTTT
cdr3_aa: CASSLLAGHTDTQYF

j_call: TRBJ2-1
v_call: TRBV6-2/TRBV6-3
d_call: .
clone_size: once
cdr3_nt: TGTGCCAGCAGTTACTTCGGGAACCATAATTACAATGAGCAGTTCTTC
cdr3_aa: CASSYFGNHNYNEQFF

j_call: TRBJ2-2
v_call: TRBV6-4
d_call: .
clone_size: .
cdr3_nt: TGTGCCAGCAGTGACTCGATAGGGGCCACCGGGGAGCTGTTTTTT
cdr3_aa: CASSDSIGATGELFF

j_call: TRBJ2-5
v_call: TRBV11-2
d_call: .
clone_size: .
cdr3_nt: TGTGCCACCAAACCGCAGGAGGGGGTAGAGACCCAGTACTTC
cdr3_aa: CATKPQEGVETQYF

j_call: TRBJ2-7
v_call: TRBV5-1
d_call: TRBD1
clone_size: .
cdr3_nt: TGCGCCAGCGAGCATGGGACAGGGGACTACGAGCAGTACTTC
cdr3_aa: CASEHGTGDYEQYF

j_call: TRBJ1-5
v_call: TRBV30
d_call: .
clone_size: .
cdr3_nt: TGTGCCTGGAGTTCACAAGGGCTTGGCAATCAGCCCCAGCATTTT
cdr3_aa: CAWSSQGLGNQPQHF

j_call: TRBJ1-5
v_call: TRBV9
d_call: .
clone_size: .
cdr3_nt: TGTGCCAGCAGCGTAGTCGCGGTCTTACAGTCCCAGCATTTT
cdr3_aa: CASSVVAVLQSQHF

j_call: TRBJ2-7
v_call: TRBV3-1
d_call: .
clone_size: few
cdr3_nt: TGTGCCAGCAGCCAAATGGCAGGGTCCTACGAGCAGTACTTC
cdr3_aa: CASSQMAGSYEQYF

j_call: TRBJ2-1
v_call: TRBV29-1
d_call: .
clone_size: .
cdr3_nt: TGCAGCGCCCTGCGGACGGACAATGAGCAGTTCTTC
cdr3_aa: CSALRTDNEQFF

j_call: TRBJ2-5
v_call: TRBV20-1
d_call: .
clone_size: .
cdr3_nt: TGCAGTGCCCCTAGAATGGGGGAGACCCAGTACTTC
cdr3_aa: CSAPRMGETQYF

j_call: TRBJ2-1
v_call: TRBV11-2
d_call: .
clone_size: few
cdr3_nt: TGTGCCAGCAGCTTCATCGGTGTTTTCAATGAGCAGTTCTTC
cdr3_aa: CASSFIGVFNEQFF

j_call: TRBJ2-2
v_call: TRBV15
d_call: TRBD1
clone_size: .
cdr3_nt: TGTGCCACCAGTCCCCAGGGGGTCAGCACCGGGGAGCTGTTTTTT
cdr3_aa: CATSPQGVSTGELFF

j_call: TRBJ2-5
v_call: TRBV20-1
d_call: .
clone_size: .
cdr3_nt: TGCAGTGCTGGGGCCGGGGAGACCCAGTACTTC
cdr3_aa: CSAGAGETQYF

j_call: TRBJ2-5
v_call: TRBV12-3/TRBV12-4
d_call: .
clone_size: many
cdr3_nt: TGTGCCAGCGGAAGGGAGACCCAGTACTTC
cdr3_aa: CASGRETQYF

j_call: TRBJ2-3
v_call: TRBV29-1
d_call: .
clone_size: .
cdr3_nt: TGCAGCGTTGAAGACAAGGGCTTGCACGATACGCAGTATTTT
cdr3_aa: CSVEDKGLHDTQYF

j_call: TRBJ2-1
v_call: TRBV7-9
d_call: .
clone_size: few
cdr3_nt: TGTGCCAGCAGCGATTTAAAGGGATACGACAATGAGCAGTTCTTC
cdr3_aa: CASSDLKGYDNEQFF

j_call: TRBJ1-6
v_call: TRBV4-2
d_call: .
clone_size: .
cdr3_nt: TGTGCCAGCAGCCAAGACCCGGGACATAATTCACCCCTCCACTTT
cdr3_aa: CASSQDPGHNSPLHF

j_call: TRBJ2-1
v_call: TRBV21-1
d_call: .
clone_size: .
cdr3_nt: TGTGCCAGTCACCAGAGGACAGGGGATGAGCAGTTCTTC
cdr3_aa: CASHQRTGDEQFF

j_call: TRBJ1-2
v_call: TRBV5-6
d_call: .
clone_size: few
cdr3_nt: TGTGCCAGCAGCTTGGCCGACGGGTCCTATGGCTACACCTTC
cdr3_aa: CASSLADGSYGYTF

j_call: TRBJ2-7
v_call: TRBV11-2
d_call: TRBD1
clone_size: few
cdr3_nt: TGTGCCAGCAGCTCAGGACAGGTGCGGCAGTACTTC
cdr3_aa: CASSSGQVRQYF

j_call: TRBJ2-7
v_call: TRBV12-3/TRBV12-4
d_call: .
clone_size: .
cdr3_nt: TGTGCCAGCAGTTTAGGGTTCGGCGAGCAGTACTTC
cdr3_aa: CASSLGFGEQYF

j_call: TRBJ2-2
v_call: TRBV4-3
d_call: TRBD2
clone_size: .
cdr3_nt: TGCGCCACGGGGCGGGGGGTCGGCGGGGAGCTGTTTTTT
cdr3_aa: CATGRGVGGELFF

j_call: TRBJ2-1
v_call: TRBV20-1
d_call: .
clone_size: .
cdr3_nt: TGCAGTGCTCCAAGATCTAGTCGGGAGCAGTTCTTC
cdr3_aa: CSAPRSSREQFF

j_call: TRBJ2-1
v_call: TRBV7-6
d_call: .
clone_size: few
cdr3_nt: TGTGCCAGCAGAGGGGACTTACACAATGAGCAGTTCTTC
cdr3_aa: CASRGDLHNEQFF

j_call: TRBJ2-3
v_call: TRBV12-3/TRBV12-4
d_call: .
clone_size: few
cdr3_nt: TGTGCCAGCACCCAGAATGGGGTTCGGGATACGCAGTATTTT
cdr3_aa: CASTQNGVRDTQYF

j_call: TRBJ2-1
v_call: TRBV6-1
d_call: .
clone_size: few
cdr3_nt: TGTGCCAGCAGCCCGGGCCTGAAGGGTGAGCAGTTCTTC
cdr3_aa: CASSPGLKGEQFF

j_call: TRBJ2-5
v_call: TRBV20-1
d_call: TRBD2
clone_size: many
cdr3_nt: TGCAGTGCTAGCCCCCTGCTAGCGGACCAAGAGACCCAGTACTTC
cdr3_aa: CSASPLLADQETQYF

j_call: TRBJ2-2
v_call: TRBV15
d_call: TRBD2
clone_size: few
cdr3_nt: TGTGCCACCAGCAGCCCCTATAGCGGGAGATACACCGGGGAGCTGTTTTTT
cdr3_aa: CATSSPYSGRYTGELFF

j_call: TRBJ2-3
v_call: TRBV12-3/TRBV12-4
d_call: TRBD2
clone_size: .
cdr3_nt: TGTGCCAGCCGGAGCGGGATTAGCACAGATACGCAGTATTTT
cdr3_aa: CASRSGISTDTQYF

j_call: TRBJ2-1
v_call: TRBV6-1
d_call: .
clone_size: .
cdr3_nt: TGTGCCAGCACCACCCCGGGGGCCAGGGGGAATGAGCAGTTCTTC
cdr3_aa: CASTTPGARGNEQFF